Each of the 16 T cell receptor beta chains below was sequenced from the same sample in a study of spatial heterogeneity in lung cancer. Regarding time point: sample taken at primary tumor resection. TCRdb re-analysed the 5' RACE reads in MiXCR, keeping a single row per CDR3 protein. The data show 55,000 to 70,000 distinct CDR3 sequences, with about 5.9% seen just once and roughly 14% held by the top ten. Specimen: PBMCs, collected at surgery. The receptor source for this set is a female donor with early-stage non-small cell lung cancer.

This clonotype appeared many times. This sequence joins TRBV7-9 and TRBJ1-2, with 8 bases matching TRBD1. The V segment lost 4 bases and the J segment 8 bases; nucleotides outside the gene matches: 12. CDR3 length: 15 residues. Germline CDR1 is SEHNR and CDR2 is FQNEAQ (reference sequence). In DNA form, the CDR3 reads TGTGCCAGCAGCTCTGGACAGGGCAGCTTAATAGGCTACACCTTC. This codes for CASSSGQGSLIGYTF. Combining the CDR3 with reference TRBV7-9 and TRBJ1-2 gives the whole variable domain DTGVSQNPRHKITKRGQNVTFRCDPISEHNRLYWYRQTLGQGPEFLTYFQNEAQLEKSRLLSDRFSAERPKGSFSTLEIQRTEQGDSAMYLCASSSGQGSLIGYTFGSGTRLTVV.

Details on this clonotype: Given a much more abundant clone one base away, this may be a read error. The rearrangement links TRBV25-1 to TRBJ2-3; tentative D call: TRBD1 (6 bases). The CDR3 extends over 14 amino acids. Germline V gives CDR1 MGHDK, CDR2 SYGVNS. In DNA form, the CDR3 reads TGTACCAGTTCGGGTGAGGGGGGCACAGATACGCAGTATTTT. Translated, it gives CTSSGEGGTDTQYF.

This clonotype was detected only a few times. The V gene is TRBV10-3, the J gene TRBJ1-5; maybe TRBD1 (5 bases). From germline, CDR1 is ENHRY and CDR2 SYGVKD. Trimming took off 9 bases at V and 0 bases at J, with 12 bases between the two ends. The CDR3 contains 14 residues. CDR3 in amino acids: CAIRQRDSNQPQHF. In DNA, the CDR3 is TGTGCCATACGACAGAGGGATAGCAATCAGCCCCAGCATTTT.

This clonotype was seen many times. The rearrangement joins TRBV3-1 to TRBJ1-1; D unclear. V lost 4 bases to trimming and J lost 5 bases, with 11 bases between them. The CDR3 is 13 residues long. CDR1 is LGHDT, CDR2 YNNKEL, per germline (reference sequence). This chain's CDR3 is CASSPRHATEAFF. The CDR3 DNA follows: TGTGCCAGCAGCCCCCGACATGCTACTGAAGCTTTCTTT. The full variable domain, rest sourced from reference TRBV3-1 and TRBJ1-1, is DTAVSQTPKYLVTQMGNDKSIKCEQNLGHDTMYWYKQDSKKFLKIMFSYNNKELIINETVPNRFSPKSPDKAHLNLHINSLELGDSAVYFCASSPRHATEAFFGQGTRLTVV.

This chain links TRBV20-1 with TRBJ2-6; D may match TRBD1 or TRBD2 (5 bases each). Trimming shortened V by 3 bases and J by 0 bases, and 12 bases separated the two germline ends. The germline CDR1 and CDR2 sequences are DFQATT and SNEGSKA (reference sequence). The CDR3 loop spans 16 amino acids. For the CDR3, the DNA is TGCAGTGCTAGGGGACCGCCCTCCTCTGGGGCCAACGTCCTGACTTTC. This encodes CSARGPPSSGANVLTF.

By share, this clonotype counts as medium-sized. The V call is TRBV5-1, the J call TRBJ2-3; no reliable D call. The CDR3 length is 12 residues. V lost 2 bases and J 3 bases, leaving 4 bases between the germline ends. Per the germline V gene, CDR1 is SGHRS and CDR2 is YFSETQ. The CDR3 protein is CASSFETDTQYF. The CDR3 bases are TGCGCCAGCAGCTTTGAGACAGATACGCAGTATTTT.

This clonotype was detected ten times or more. The chain couples TRBV6-5 to TRBJ1-5; D not resolved. V dropped 0 bases and J dropped 7 bases, with 7 bases sitting between them. Germline CDR1 and CDR2: MNHEY and SVGAGI. The CDR3 sequence is 13 residues long. This CDR3 reads CASSYSYGQPQHF. CDR3 in DNA: TGTGCCAGCAGTTACTCGTATGGCCAGCCCCAGCATTTT.

There are many counts of this clonotype. The V gene is TRBV12-3 or TRBV12-4, the J gene TRBJ1-5; weak D call: TRBD1 (5 bases). CDR3 length: 15 amino acids. Trimming removed 3 bases at V and 1 base at J, with 10 bases between. CDR3 region: CASSLEGPSNQPQHF. CDR3 bases: TGTGCCAGCAGTTTGGAGGGGCCGAGCAATCAGCCCCAGCATTTT.

This clonotype was seen repeatedly, ten times or more. The V gene is TRBV6-5, the J gene TRBJ1-1, with TRBD1 as a possible D gene (6 bases). CDR3 length: 13 amino acids. Trimming removed 6 bases from V and 4 bases from J, with 12 bases in between. CDR1 is MNHEY, CDR2 SVGAGI, per germline. The CDR3: CASRAQGATEAFF. In nucleotides, the CDR3 is TGTGCCAGCAGGGCACAGGGCGCCACTGAAGCTTTCTTT.

This clonotype was seen many times. Here the CDR3 DNA reads TGTGCCAGCAGCTTTCAGGAGCAGTTCTTC. Amino acids: CASSFQEQFF. This chain uses TRBV7-9 with TRBJ2-1; D remains ambiguous. Trimming shortened V by 3 bases and J by 10 bases, and 4 bases separated the two germline ends. Germline assignment: CDR1 SEHNR and CDR2 FQNEAQ (reference sequence). This CDR3 region has 10 residues.

This clonotype was observed at least ten times. The CDR3 spells CASSLLDSYEQYF. In DNA, the CDR3 is TGTGCCAGCAGCCTCCTGGACAGCTACGAGCAGTACTTC. The chain links TRBV5-6 to TRBJ2-7, with D perhaps matching TRBD1 (6 bases). The CDR3 consists of 13 residues. CDR1 is SGHDT, CDR2 YYEEEE, per germline. V was shortened by 4 bases and J by 3 bases, with 11 bases between the two germline ends.

This clonotype was seen repeatedly, ten times or more. This chain uses TRBV28 with TRBJ1-1, with TRBD1 as a possible D gene (6 bases). This CDR3 comprises 16 residues. Germline CDR1 MDHEN, CDR2 SYDVKM. The V and J ends lost 4 bases and 1 base respectively, with 16 bases between them. The CDR3 coding sequence is TGTGCCAGCAGTTCATCGTTACAGGGAGAGAACACTGAAGCTTTCTTT. Translation: CASSSSLQGENTEAFF.

The chain uses TRBV18 and TRBJ2-7, with 8 bases lining up with TRBD1. The junction had 7 bases not matched to a gene; V was cut back by 8 bases and J by 1 base. Germline V gene lookup returns CDR1 KGHSH and CDR2 LQKENI. The CDR3 consists of 14 residues. CDR3 sequence (DNA): TGTGCCAGCGCGACAGGGGACTCTTCCTACGAGCAGTACTTC. Its translation: CASATGDSSYEQYF.

This clonotype turned up a few times. The chain carries TRBV24-1 and TRBJ2-1; D is unresolved. With 3 bases removed from V and 7 bases from J, the gap between germline ends came to 6 bases. Germline V CDR1 and CDR2: KGHDR, SFDVKD. The CDR3 is 12 amino acids. CDR3 nucleotides: TGTGCCACCAGTGATCCATGGAATGAGCAGTTCTTC. Its protein product is CATSDPWNEQFF.

There are many counts of this clonotype. DNA for the CDR3: TGCAGTGCTAGGCTTCCGGGGGGCTCCTACAATGAGCAGTTCTTC. Translating it yields CSARLPGGSYNEQFF. V gene TRBV20-1 combines with J gene TRBJ2-1; 7 nucleotides agree with TRBD2. Germline V gene data show CDR1 as DFQATT and CDR2 as SNEGSKA (reference sequence). After removal of 3 bases from V and 0 bases from J, the junction contained 5 bases not matched to a gene. CDR3 size: 15 residues.

In its sample, this clonotype was seen many times. The chain uses TRBV6-5 and TRBJ2-7; weak D call: TRBD2 (5 bases). The V gene lost 5 bases and the J gene lost 12 bases, with 20 bases spanning the gap. The CDR3 has 13 residues. Per germline, CDR1 MNHEY and CDR2 SVGAGI. CDR3 sequence: CASSPRTGIGSYV. The CDR3 bases are TGTGCCAGCAGTCCCCGTACCGGGATTGGCTCGTACGTC.